This record looks at one T cell receptor (beta chain) sequence and its context. There is no known antigen for this receptor. The source of the sample is a study of cytomegalovirus exposure and HLA in healthy donors (dated by TCRdb to about 2017). Broadly, across the study: In an earlier analysis of some 550 of the donors, 276 Gb of sequence data and some 120 million unique TCR beta sequences from about 190 million T cells were reported. An early release that covered some 630 HLA-typed donors contained around 300 gigabases of sequencing data and roughly 84 million unique TCR sequences. A handful of DR-DQ haplotypes were treated as single units for association and clustering because of strong linkage in the cohort. The study profiled the T cell repertoires of 666 subjects by immunosequencing and related them to cytomegalovirus serostatus. The aim of the study was to test whether cataloging public T cell receptors could identify signatures of past pathogen exposure. Rather than using new phenotypic data, the later analysis identified candidate immune exposures from TCR beta sequences and from how often those sequences occurred across donors. In a later genetic analysis, genome-wide SNP genotypes for about three fifths of the roughly 670 donors were used, and that subset was treated as a discovery cohort. High-throughput TCR immunosequencing, statistical association of individual TCRs with disease status, and machine learning were combined to predict cytomegalovirus infection status. On average, about 200,000 unique TCR beta nucleotide sequences were sequenced per donor among 398 genotyped donors of the cohort, with about 17% of those sequences being non-productive. In an earlier analysis of roughly 600 of the donors, high-throughput TCR beta sequencing was used to judge whether each TCR beta V gene segment behaved as functional or pseudogenic. Donor age, sex, ethnicity and CMV serostatus were collected together with the repertoire data. All discovery cohort repertoires had been generated using a single sequencing platform. A later analysis re-analyzed previously published TCR beta repertoires from 666 donors and added high-resolution HLA genotyping to study TCR occurrence patterns. The number of typed donors differed by locus: about 629-640 for A, B, C, DRB1 and DQB1; approximately 530 for DQA1; some 610 for DPA1; and 400 to 480 for DPB1. Of the approximately 400 genotyped donors, less than 90% were placed in the genetic ancestry cluster associated with self-reported Caucasian donors. In addition to the first cohort of 666 subjects, a separate validation cohort of 130 or so different subjects was used. HLA typing included class I and class II loci at four-digit resolution.

Library creation used the immunoSEQ multiplex PCR assay. A mixture of 60 forward primers for TCR Vbeta segments and 13 reverse primers for TCR Jbeta segments was used in the multiplex PCR. The CDR3 region of rearranged TCR beta genes was amplified from genomic DNA with a multiplex PCR assay. On the Illumina HiSeq System, the amplified TCR beta libraries were sequenced as 87-base-pair reads. The source study handled its data this way. A later analysis counted approximately 74 million unique TCR beta chains across the 690 or so repertoires, and around 9.9 million of these chains were shared by at least two donors. A nearest-neighbor algorithm error-corrected the raw reads and collapsed the reads into unique sequences, merging closely related sequences to remove PCR and sequencing errors. Alignment of CDR3 sequences to IMGT reference sequences was used to assign V, D and J gene segments. For a sequence to be retained, a match of at least six nucleotides to both a V gene segment and a J gene segment was required. Rearrangements were called productive when the CDR3 lacked stop codons and stayed in frame with V and J; all others were non-productive. Following IMGT convention, CDR3 was defined as the stretch from the second conserved V-encoded cysteine up to the conserved J-encoded phenylalanine. The earlier analysis of fewer than 750 of the donors excluded sequences that lacked an unambiguous match to a single V gene segment. In an earlier analysis of several hundred of the donors, a V segment was called functional when productive rearrangements were above 56.7%, and segregating when the standard deviation between donors exceeded 5%. A statistical classification framework was developed to diagnose cytomegalovirus status using the catalog of TCR beta chain sequences. In a later analysis, V and J genes were assigned by comparing TCR nucleotide sequences against IMGT/GENE-DB human TR gene sequences. Using the TCRdist pipeline, a later analysis assigned CDR3 sequences along with most-parsimonious VDJ recombination scenarios. In a later analysis, every TCR beta chain was defined by the combination of its CDR3 amino acid sequence and its V-gene family, and reads without a unique V-gene family were dropped. In a later analysis, approximately 590 highly shared, low-generation-probability nucleotide sequences were removed to address suspected cross-contamination and a sequencing artifact. For each public chain, a later analysis derived a clonal expansion index from normalized ranks of inferred template counts within each repertoire. A later analysis computed generation probabilities with a VDJ recombination model fitted to out-of-frame rearrangements, and checked the results against IGoR. In a later analysis, TCR-TCR, TCR-HLA and TCR-CMV co-occurrence was scored with hypergeometric tests, and a repertoire-size bias correction was applied to TCR pairs. To estimate false discovery rates, a later analysis permuted the HLA or CMV assignments 20 times. In a later analysis, co-occurring TCRs were grouped using DBSCAN, and TCRdist sequence similarity was added for clustering within HLA-allele-positive subsets. Repertoires with fewer than 30,000 or more than 120,000 public chains, plus five repertoires with anomalous nucleotide sharing, were excluded from co-occurrence clustering. TCRdb took over this immuneACCESS table, retaining in-frame rearrangements with V and J assigned. Such tables are incomplete; in checked studies, under half of the missing clones stem from an unresolved V gene, and the remainder is unexplained. Clone size and the V and J calls come from that table; the DNA yielded D and trimming. This sample's table has entries for roughly 71,000 clones. The ten largest make up approximately 4.5% of the sample.

In total, approximately 700 healthy bone marrow donors made up the cohort. Cohort members were all nominally healthy when sampled, although unrecorded immune exposures were likely present. The donor was CMV seropositive and belonged to the group of 250 to 350 seropositive cohort members. A peripheral blood sample was provided by each donor, and peripheral blood mononuclear cells were used for TCR beta sequencing. Genomic DNA extraction from the blood cell samples was performed with the Qiagen DNeasy Blood Extraction Kit. Findings and caveats that apply to the study as a whole: In a later analysis, the rate of TCR association differed among HLA loci, with DRB1 alleles having the most associated TCRs and HLA-C alleles having the fewest. Linkage disequilibrium might explain the correlated functional status among segregating V segments, but an unknown experimental factor could not be ruled out. In a later genetic analysis, fewer N-insertions in productive TCRs were reported among donors in an Asian-associated ancestry cluster than the approximately 710-donor mean. Specific HLA alleles were associated with roughly 17,000 TCR beta sequences at a false discovery rate of 0.05 in a later analysis. Because HLA typing was unavailable for some donors at each locus, only the typed subset was used in association tests. Because counts were too low, 15 to 20 rarely observed V segments, including chromosome 9 orphons, were excluded from the earlier analysis of about 500 of the donors. The classifier was reported to diagnose cytomegalovirus status with high specificity and sensitivity in both the original and validation cohorts. Immune exposure information for the cohort was limited to CMV serostatus. A later analysis found that HLA-associated TCR beta chains were more clonally expanded and had lower generation probabilities than equally common non-associated chains. Only TCR beta chains were sequenced in this cohort, and the absence of alpha or paired-chain data limited detectable features. In a later genetic analysis, a missense DCLRE1C variant was associated with V-gene and J-gene trimming of TCR beta chains, and the association was replicated in an independent cohort. In a later analysis, most CMV-associated TCR beta chains were found to appear HLA-restricted, with HLA associations seemingly driven largely by CMV exposure. The sequencing pipeline was judged likely to have produced a cluster of highly shared sequence variants as a technical artifact. A few of the identified cytomegalovirus-associated TCR beta chains were confirmed in vitro to be specific for cytomegalovirus antigens. Some IMGT-functional V segments, including TRBV6-2 and TRBV6-3, could not be distinguished by the 87-base-pair reads and were therefore excluded. A later analysis reported that several top co-occurrence clusters appeared linked to parvovirus B19, influenza, CMV and Epstein-Barr virus. Sequencing depth was assumed to be roughly uniform across donors in the presence/absence analyses, though that assumption may not hold. The authors suggested that the approach could potentially be extended to other disease states and immunological phenotypes. The study listed 150 to 200 TCR beta chains as associated with cytomegalovirus. Broadly in line with IMGT annotations, most TCR beta V segments showed up in productive rearrangements about 87% or about 30% of the time in an earlier analysis of approximately 600 of the donors. Most TCR sequences were seen in very few donors, while some public TCRs were found in many individuals. When HLA alleles, especially DR and DQ, strongly co-occurred, attributing TCR associations to individual alleles was difficult. A further reported finding was that TCR beta sequences accurately predicted the HLA-A and HLA-B alleles for most subjects in the first cohort.

The CDR3 spans 16 residues, from the cysteine through the phenylalanine. The entry retains the CDR3 DNA only, 48 bases that are in frame from base 1. CDR1 SGHVS and CDR2 FNYEAQ were looked up in the germline V gene. The V end loses 2 bases and the J end loses 0 bases, and a stretch of 8 bases separates them. The sample comprised PBMCs. This receptor chain uses TRBV7-6 and TRBJ2-6, with the D segment identity uncertain. The origin of this receptor is a middle-aged woman in good health and CMV-seropositive. The CDR3 here reads CASSLSLSSGANVLTF. The nucleotide sequence reads as follows: TGTGCCAGCAGCTTATCCCTAAGCTCTGGGGCCAACGTCCTGACTTTC.